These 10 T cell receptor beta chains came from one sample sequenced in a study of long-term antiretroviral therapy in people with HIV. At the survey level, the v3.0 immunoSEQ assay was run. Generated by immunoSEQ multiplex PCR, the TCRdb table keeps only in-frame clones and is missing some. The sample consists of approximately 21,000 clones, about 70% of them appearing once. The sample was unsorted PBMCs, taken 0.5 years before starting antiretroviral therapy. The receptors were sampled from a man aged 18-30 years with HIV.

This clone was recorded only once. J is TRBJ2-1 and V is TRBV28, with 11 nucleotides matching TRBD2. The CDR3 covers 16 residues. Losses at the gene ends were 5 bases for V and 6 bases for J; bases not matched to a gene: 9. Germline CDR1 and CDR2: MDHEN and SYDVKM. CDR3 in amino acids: CASSPQTSGIGNEQFF. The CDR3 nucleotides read TGTGCCAGCAGTCCGCAGACTAGCGGGATCGGCAATGAGCAGTTCTTC.

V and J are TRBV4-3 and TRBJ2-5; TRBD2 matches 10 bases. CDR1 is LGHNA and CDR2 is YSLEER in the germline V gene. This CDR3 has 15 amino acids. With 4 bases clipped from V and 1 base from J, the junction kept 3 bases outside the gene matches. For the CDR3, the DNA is TGCGCCAGCAGCCTCGGACTAGCGGCCCAAGAGACCCAGTACTTC. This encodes CASSLGLAAQETQYF.

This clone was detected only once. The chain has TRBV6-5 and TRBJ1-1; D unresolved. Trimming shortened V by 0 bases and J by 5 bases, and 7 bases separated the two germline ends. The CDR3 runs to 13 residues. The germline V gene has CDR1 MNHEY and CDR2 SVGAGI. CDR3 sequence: CASSYSGGTEAFF. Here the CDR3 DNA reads TGTGCCAGCAGTTACTCGGGAGGGACTGAAGCTTTCTTT.

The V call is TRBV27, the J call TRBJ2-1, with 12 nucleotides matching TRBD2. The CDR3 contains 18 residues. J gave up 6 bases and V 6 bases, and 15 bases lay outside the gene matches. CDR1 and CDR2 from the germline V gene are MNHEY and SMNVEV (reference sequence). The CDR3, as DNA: TGTGCCAGCAGCCAGGAAAGAAGACTAGCGGGAGTCGGCAATGAGCAGTTCTTC. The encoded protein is CASSQERRLAGVGNEQFF.

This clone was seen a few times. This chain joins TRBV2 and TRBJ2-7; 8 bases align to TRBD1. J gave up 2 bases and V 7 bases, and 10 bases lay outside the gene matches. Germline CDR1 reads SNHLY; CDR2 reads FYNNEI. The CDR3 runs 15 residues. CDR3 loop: CASNWFGQGTYEQYF. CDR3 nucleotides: TGTGCCAGCAACTGGTTCGGACAGGGCACCTACGAGCAGTACTTC.

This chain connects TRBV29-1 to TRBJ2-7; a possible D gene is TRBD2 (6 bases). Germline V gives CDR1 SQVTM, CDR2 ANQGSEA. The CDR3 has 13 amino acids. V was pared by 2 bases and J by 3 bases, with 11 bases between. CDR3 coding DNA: TGCAGCGTTGAAACAGCGGGTGACTACGAGCAGTACTTC. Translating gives CSVETAGDYEQYF.

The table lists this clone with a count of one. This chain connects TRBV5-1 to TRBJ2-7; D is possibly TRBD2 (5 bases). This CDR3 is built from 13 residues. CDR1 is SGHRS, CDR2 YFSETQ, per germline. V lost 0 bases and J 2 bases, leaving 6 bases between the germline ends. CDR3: CASSLAGTYEQYF. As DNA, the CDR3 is TGCGCCAGCAGCTTGGCGGGGACCTACGAGCAGTACTTC.

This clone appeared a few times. The DNA for the CDR3 is TGCGCCAGCAGCTTAACAGGGGCGATAAGCTCCTACAATGAGCAGTTCTTC. It encodes CASSLTGAISSYNEQFF. The chain recombines TRBV5-1 with TRBJ2-1; TRBD1 matches 7 bases. This CDR3 has 17 amino acids. Germline CDR1 SGHRS, CDR2 YFSETQ. V lost 2 bases, J lost 0 bases, and 8 bases stayed unmatched.

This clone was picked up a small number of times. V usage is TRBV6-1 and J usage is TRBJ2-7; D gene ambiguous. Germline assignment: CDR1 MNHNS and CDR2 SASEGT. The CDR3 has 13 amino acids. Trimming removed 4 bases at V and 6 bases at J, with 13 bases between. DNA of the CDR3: TGTGCCAGCAGTGTCCAGGCCCCTGGCGAGCAGTACTTC. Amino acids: CASSVQAPGEQYF.

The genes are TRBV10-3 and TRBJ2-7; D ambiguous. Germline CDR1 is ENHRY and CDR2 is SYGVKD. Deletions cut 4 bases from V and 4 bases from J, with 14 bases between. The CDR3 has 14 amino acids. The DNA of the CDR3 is TGTGCCATCAGTGTCGGCGGAGCGCCTTACGAGCAGTACTTC. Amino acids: CAISVGGAPYEQYF.